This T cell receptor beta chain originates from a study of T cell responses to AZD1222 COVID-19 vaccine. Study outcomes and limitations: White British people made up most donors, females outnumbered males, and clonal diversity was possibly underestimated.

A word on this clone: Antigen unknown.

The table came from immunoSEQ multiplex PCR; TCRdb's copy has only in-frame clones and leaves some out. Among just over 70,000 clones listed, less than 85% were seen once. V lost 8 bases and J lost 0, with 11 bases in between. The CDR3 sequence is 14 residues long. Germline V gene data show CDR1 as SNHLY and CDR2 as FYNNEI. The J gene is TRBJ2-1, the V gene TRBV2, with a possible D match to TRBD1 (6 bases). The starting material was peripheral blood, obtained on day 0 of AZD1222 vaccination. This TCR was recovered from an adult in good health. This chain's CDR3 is CASLQGSSYNEQFF. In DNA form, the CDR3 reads TGTGCCAGCCTGCAGGGGAGCTCCTACAATGAGCAGTTCTTC.